These 8 T cell receptor beta chains came from one sample sequenced in a study of hypomethylating agent response in myelodysplastic syndrome. Generated by immunoSEQ multiplex PCR, the TCRdb table keeps only in-frame clones and is missing some. The profile covers several thousand clones, with around nine tenths appearing a single time and 15% to 20% taken by the ten largest. This material consisted of bone marrow, taken before or after starting hypomethylating agent treatment for myelodysplastic syndrome (not recorded which). The receptors here all came from a human donor with myelodysplastic syndrome.

The chain is built from TRBV30 and TRBJ2-3; the D gene is possibly TRBD1 (5 bases). Trimming removed 5 bases at V and 2 bases at J, with 11 bases between. Per germline, CDR1 GTSNPN and CDR2 SVGIG (reference sequence). The length of the CDR3 is 13 residues. CDR3 loop: CAWGAGVTDTQYF. The CDR3 DNA reads TGTGCCTGGGGGGCAGGTGTCACAGATACGCAGTATTTT.

The V and J genes are TRBV29-1 and TRBJ2-5; possible D gene TRBD2, 5 bases. Germline V lookup: CDR1 SQVTM, CDR2 ANQGSEA. The CDR3 is made up of 13 amino acids. The V and J ends lost 5 bases and 5 bases respectively, with 15 bases between them. As DNA, the CDR3 is TGCAGCGTTCGGGATCCCCGGACGGAGACCCAGTACTTC. This encodes CSVRDPRTETQYF.

The V and J genes are TRBV7-8 and TRBJ1-1; D perhaps matches TRBD1 (5 bases). V was shortened by 1 base and J by 0 bases, with 15 bases between the two germline ends. This CDR3 comprises 17 residues. Germline CDR1 is SGHVS and CDR2 is FQNEAQ. The CDR3 DNA reads as TGTGCCAGCAGCTTAGATTTGGGACGGGACCTGAACACTGAAGCTTTCTTT. It is translated as CASSLDLGRDLNTEAFF.

The chain has TRBV6-5 and TRBJ1-5; D remains ambiguous. The CDR3 is made up of 13 amino acids. Trimming left V 4 bases short and J 1 base short, with 5 bases between. The germline gives CDR1 MNHEY, CDR2 SVGAGI. In DNA form, the CDR3 reads TGTGCCAGCAGTTTTGGGAGCAATCAGCCCCAGCATTTT. Translated: CASSFGSNQPQHF.

The rearrangement links TRBV5-6 to TRBJ1-1; TRBD1 aligns across 8 bases. Germline assignment: CDR1 SGHDT and CDR2 YYEEEE. This CDR3 contains 15 residues. V lost 5 bases to trimming and J lost 2 bases; unmatched junction nucleotides: 8. The CDR3 nucleotides read TGTGCCAGCAGTACCGGGACAGGAGACAACACTGAAGCTTTCTTT. Translated: CASSTGTGDNTEAFF.

The chain couples TRBV5-1 to TRBJ2-6, with D perhaps TRBD1 (6 bases). Trimming shortened V by 7 bases and J by 4 bases, and 15 bases separated the two germline ends. CDR1 is SGHRS, CDR2 YFSETQ, per germline. This CDR3 spans 15 amino acids. The CDR3 coding sequence is TGCGCCAGCGGCCCACAGGGCCCCGGGGCCAACGTCCTGACTTTC. Encoded protein: CASGPQGPGANVLTF. The full variable domain, in which reference TRBV5-1 and TRBJ2-6 provide the parts outside the CDR3, is KAGVTQTPRYLIKTRGQQVTLSCSPISGHRSVSWYQQTPGQGLQFLFEYFSETQRNKGNFPGRFSGRQFSNSRSEMNVSTLELGDSALYLCASGPQGPGANVLTFGAGSRLTVL.

CDR3 bases: TGTGCCAGCCACTACACCGGGGAGCTGTTTTTT. Translated: CASHYTGELFF. J is TRBJ2-2 and V is TRBV6-1; D is undetermined. Germline CDR1 and CDR2: MNHNS and SASEGT. The length of the CDR3 is 11 residues. V lost 8 bases and J 3 bases, leaving 4 bases between the germline ends.

V gene TRBV21-1 combines with J gene TRBJ1-1; whether TRBD1, the table's D call, matches the DNA was not checked. TRBV21-1 is flagged as a pseudogene. The CDR3 runs 13 residues. CDR3 sequence (DNA): TGTGCCAGCAGCCCGACAGGGGGAACTGAAGCTTTCTTT. As protein: CASSPTGGTEAFF.